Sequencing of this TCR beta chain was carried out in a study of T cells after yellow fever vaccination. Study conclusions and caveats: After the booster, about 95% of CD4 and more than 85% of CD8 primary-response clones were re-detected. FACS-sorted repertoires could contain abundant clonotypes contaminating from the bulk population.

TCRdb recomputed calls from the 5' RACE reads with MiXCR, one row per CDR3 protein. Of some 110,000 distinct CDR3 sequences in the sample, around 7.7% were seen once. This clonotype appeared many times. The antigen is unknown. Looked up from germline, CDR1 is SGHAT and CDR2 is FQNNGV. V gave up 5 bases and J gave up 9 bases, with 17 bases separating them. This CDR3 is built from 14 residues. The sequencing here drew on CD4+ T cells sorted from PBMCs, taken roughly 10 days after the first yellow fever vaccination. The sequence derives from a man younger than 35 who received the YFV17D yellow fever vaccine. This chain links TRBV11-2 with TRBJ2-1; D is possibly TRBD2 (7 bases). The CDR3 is CASSVPGGHGEQFF. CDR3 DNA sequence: TGTGCCAGCAGCGTACCCGGGGGGCACGGTGAGCAGTTCTTC. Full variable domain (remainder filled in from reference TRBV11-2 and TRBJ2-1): EAGVAQSPRYKIIEKRQSVAFWCNPISGHATLYWYQQILGQGPKLLIQFQNNGVVDDSQLPKDRFSAERLKGVDSTLKIQPAKLEDSAVYLCASSVPGGHGEQFFGPGTRLTVL.